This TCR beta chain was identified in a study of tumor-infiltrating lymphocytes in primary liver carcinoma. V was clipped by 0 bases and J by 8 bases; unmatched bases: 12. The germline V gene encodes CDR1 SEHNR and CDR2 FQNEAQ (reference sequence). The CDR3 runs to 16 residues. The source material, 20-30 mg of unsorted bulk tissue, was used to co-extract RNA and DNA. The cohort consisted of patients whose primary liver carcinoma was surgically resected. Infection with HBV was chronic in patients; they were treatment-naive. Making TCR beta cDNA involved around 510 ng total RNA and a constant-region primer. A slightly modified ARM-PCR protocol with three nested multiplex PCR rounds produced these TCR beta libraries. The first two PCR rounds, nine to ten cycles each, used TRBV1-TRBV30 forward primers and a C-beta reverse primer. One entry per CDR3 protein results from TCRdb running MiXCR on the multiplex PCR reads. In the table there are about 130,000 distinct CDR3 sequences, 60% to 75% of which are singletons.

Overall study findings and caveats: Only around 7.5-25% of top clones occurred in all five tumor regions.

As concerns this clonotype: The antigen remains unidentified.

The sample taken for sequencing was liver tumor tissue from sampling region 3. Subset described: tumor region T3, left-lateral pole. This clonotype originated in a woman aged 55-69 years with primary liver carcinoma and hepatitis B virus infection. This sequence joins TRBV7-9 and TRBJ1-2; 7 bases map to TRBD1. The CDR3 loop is CASSLAPFRQGEGYTF. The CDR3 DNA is TGTGCCAGCAGCTTAGCCCCATTTAGACAGGGTGAAGGCTACACCTTC.